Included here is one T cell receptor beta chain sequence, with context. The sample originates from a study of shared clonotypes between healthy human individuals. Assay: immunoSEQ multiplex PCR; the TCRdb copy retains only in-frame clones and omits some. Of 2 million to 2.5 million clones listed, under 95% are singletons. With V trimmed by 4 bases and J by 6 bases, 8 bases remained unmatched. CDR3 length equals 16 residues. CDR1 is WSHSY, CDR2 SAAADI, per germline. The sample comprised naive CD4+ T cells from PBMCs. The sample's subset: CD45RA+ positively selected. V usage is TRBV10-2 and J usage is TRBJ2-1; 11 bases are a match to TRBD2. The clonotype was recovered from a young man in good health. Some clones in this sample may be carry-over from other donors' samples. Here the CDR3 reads CASSASTSGALNEQFF. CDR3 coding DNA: TGCGCCAGCAGTGCCTCGACTAGCGGGGCTCTCAATGAGCAGTTCTTC.